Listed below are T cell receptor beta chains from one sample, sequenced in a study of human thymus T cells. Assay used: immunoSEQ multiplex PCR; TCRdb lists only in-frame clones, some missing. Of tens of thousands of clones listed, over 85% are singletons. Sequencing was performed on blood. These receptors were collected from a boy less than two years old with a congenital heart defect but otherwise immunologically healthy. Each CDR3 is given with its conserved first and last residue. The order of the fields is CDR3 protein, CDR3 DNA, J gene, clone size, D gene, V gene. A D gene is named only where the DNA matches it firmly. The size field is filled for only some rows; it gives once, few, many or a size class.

CASSVGLDLITDEQFF TGTGCCAGCAGTGTTGGACTAGATTTAATAACAGATGAGCAGTTCTTC TRBJ2-1 - TRBD2 TRBV2
CASSQAGQRYDQPQHF TGCGCCAGCAGCCAAGCCGGACAGAGGTACGATCAGCCCCAGCATTTT TRBJ1-5 - - TRBV4-1
CASSYGWGQETQYF TGTGCCAGCAGTTACGGGTGGGGTCAAGAGACCCAGTACTTC TRBJ2-5 - - TRBV6-5
CASSLGDRSTNEKLFF TGTGCCAGCAGCTTAGGAGACAGGTCAACTAATGAAAAACTGTTTTTT TRBJ1-4 - - TRBV7-9
CASRLLQRTEAFF TGTGCCAGCAGGCTCCTTCAAAGGACTGAAGCTTTCTTT TRBJ1-1 - - TRBV6-5
CASSWTSGAYNEQFF TGTGCCAGCAGCTGGACTAGCGGGGCCTACAATGAGCAGTTCTTC TRBJ2-1 - TRBD2 TRBV11-2
CASSHPTGKYTEAFF TGCGCCAGCAGCCACCCGACAGGGAAGTACACTGAAGCTTTCTTT TRBJ1-1 once TRBD1 TRBV4-1
CASSVGIESYERQYF TGTGCCAGCAGCGTAGGGATAGAGTCCTACGAGCGGCAGTACTTC TRBJ2-7 - - TRBV9
CASSPWKREQETQYF TGTGCCAGCAGCCCCTGGAAGAGGGAACAAGAGACCCAGTACTTC TRBJ2-5 once - TRBV4-2
CSARVYNEQFF TGCAGTGCTAGGGTCTACAATGAGCAGTTCTTC TRBJ2-1 - - TRBV20-1
CASSETAWGYTF TGTGCCAGCAGTGAAACGGCTTGGGGCTACACCTTC TRBJ1-2 - - TRBV2
CASRKAGNSPLHF TGTGCCAGCAGGAAGGCGGGAAATTCACCCCTCCACTTT TRBJ1-6 - - TRBV11-3
CASDLTGANVLTF TGTGCCAGTGATTTGACTGGGGCCAACGTCCTGACTTTC TRBJ2-6 once - TRBV6-6
CASSYERNAYEQYF TGTGCCAGCAGCTACGAGCGGAATGCCTACGAGCAGTACTTC TRBJ2-7 - - TRBV7-9
CASTQRADSGNTIYF TGTGCCAGCACCCAACGGGCAGACTCTGGAAACACCATATATTTT TRBJ1-3 - - TRBV7-9
CASSFTGVDNSPLHF TGTGCCAGCAGCTTCACAGGGGTCGATAATTCACCCCTCCACTTT TRBJ1-6 once TRBD1 TRBV6-5
CASSLIGRPNTGELFF TGTGCCAGCTCACTGATAGGCAGGCCGAACACCGGGGAGCTGTTTTTT TRBJ2-2 - - TRBV18
CSVDRELSGYTF TGCAGCGTTGACAGGGAACTATCTGGCTACACCTTC TRBJ1-2 - - TRBV29-1
CASSIGGYEQYF TGTGCCAGTAGTATAGGAGGCTACGAGCAGTACTTC TRBJ2-7 - - TRBV19
CASSLTGSSYNEQFF TGTGCCAGCAGCCTAACAGGGAGCTCCTACAATGAGCAGTTCTTC TRBJ2-1 - - TRBV7-6